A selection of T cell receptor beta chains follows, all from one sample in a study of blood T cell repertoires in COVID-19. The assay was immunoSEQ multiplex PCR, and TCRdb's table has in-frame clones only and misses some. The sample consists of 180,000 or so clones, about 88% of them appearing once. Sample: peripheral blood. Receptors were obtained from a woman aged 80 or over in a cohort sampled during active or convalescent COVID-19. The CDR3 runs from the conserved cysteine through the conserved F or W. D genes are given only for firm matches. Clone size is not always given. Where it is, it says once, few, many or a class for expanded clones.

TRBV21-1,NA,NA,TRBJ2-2,TGTGCCATTACGCGGCAGCGAACGAACACCGGGGAGCTGTTTTTT,CAITRQRTNTGELFF
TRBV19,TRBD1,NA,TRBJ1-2,TGTGCCAGTGAGAGACGACAGGGGGCGTACTATGGCTACACCTTC,CASERRQGAYYGYTF
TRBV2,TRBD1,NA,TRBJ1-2,TGTGCCAGCAGTGGGCAGGGGGCTGATGGCTACACCTTC,CASSGQGADGYTF
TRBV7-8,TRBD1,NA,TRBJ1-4,TGTGCCAGCAGCTCCCGCGGGACAGGGAATGAAAAACTGTTTTTT,CASSSRGTGNEKLFF
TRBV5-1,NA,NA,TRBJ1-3,TGCGCCAGCAGCTTTGTAGGGGCAGGAAACACCATATATTTT,CASSFVGAGNTIYF
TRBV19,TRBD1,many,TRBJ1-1,TGTGCCAGTAGAAAAACAGGGGTGGGGAACACTGAAGCTTTCTTT,CASRKTGVGNTEAFF
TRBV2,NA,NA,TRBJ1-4,TGTGCCAGCAACGGGGAGGGGAATGAAAAACTGTTTTTT,CASNGEGNEKLFF
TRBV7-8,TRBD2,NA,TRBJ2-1,TGTGCCAGCAGCTTCAGCGGGGGGGCCAATGAGCAGTTCTTC,CASSFSGGANEQFF
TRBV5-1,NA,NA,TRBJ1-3,TGCGCCAGCAGCTGGGGGGACGGTCGCTCTGGAAACACCATATATTTT,CASSWGDGRSGNTIYF
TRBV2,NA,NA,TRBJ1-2,TGTGCCAGCAGTGAAAGGACAGTCAGTGGCTACACCTTC,CASSERTVSGYTF
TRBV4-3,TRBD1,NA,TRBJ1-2,TGCGCCAGCAGACTTACAGGGGGCAACTATGGCTACACCTTC,CASRLTGGNYGYTF
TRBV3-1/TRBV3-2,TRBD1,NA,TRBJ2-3,TGTGCCAGCAGCCAAACCCCGGGACAGGTTGTTTATACGCAGTATTTT,CASSQTPGQVVYTQYF
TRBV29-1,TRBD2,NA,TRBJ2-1,TGCAGCGTGGGGACTAGCCCCTTCTACAATGAGCAGTTCTTC,CSVGTSPFYNEQFF
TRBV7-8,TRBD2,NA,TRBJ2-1,TGTGCCAGCAGCCTCCCACCTAGCGGGAGGGCAGATAATGAGCAGTTCTTC,CASSLPPSGRADNEQFF
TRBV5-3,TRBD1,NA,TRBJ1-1,TGTGCCAGAAGCTTGAAGATTCGAGGGGAGGACAGGAATGGTCATGGAGTCATGAACACTGAAGCTTTCTTT,CARSLKIRGEDRNGHGVMNTEAFF
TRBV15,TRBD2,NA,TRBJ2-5,TGTGCCACCAGCAGAGGACTAGCGGGAATTCAAGAGACCCAGTACTTC,CATSRGLAGIQETQYF
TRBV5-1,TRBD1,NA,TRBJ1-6,TGCGCCAGCAATCACGGACAGGGGAATAATTCACCCCTCCACTTT,CASNHGQGNNSPLHF
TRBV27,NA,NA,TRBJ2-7,TGTGCCAGCGCCCGTCGGGTTGGCGAGCAGTACTTC,CASARRVGEQYF
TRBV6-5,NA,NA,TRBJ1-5,TGTGCCAGCAGTTATAGAAGAAGCAATCAGCCCCAGCATTTT,CASSYRRSNQPQHF
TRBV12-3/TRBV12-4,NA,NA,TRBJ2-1,TGTGCCAGCAGCATAGGGGATGAGCAGTTCTTC,CASSIGDEQFF
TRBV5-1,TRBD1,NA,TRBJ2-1,TGCGCTACGGCCCGACAGGGTTTCTTGCATGAGCAGTTCTTC,CATARQGFLHEQFF
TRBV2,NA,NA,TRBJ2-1,TGTGCCAGCAGTGAAGCAGGGGAGGATGAGCAGTTCTTC,CASSEAGEDEQFF
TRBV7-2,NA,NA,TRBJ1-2,TGTGCCAGCAGCTTGCAGACAGATTATGGCTACACCTTC,CASSLQTDYGYTF
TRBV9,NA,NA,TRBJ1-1,TGTGCCAGCAGCGTAGGGTGGAGGAGGAGCACTGAAGCTTTCTTT,CASSVGWRRSTEAFF
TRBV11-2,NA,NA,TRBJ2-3,TGTGCCAGCAGCTTAGTAGCAGAATTCACAGATACGCAGTATTTT,CASSLVAEFTDTQYF
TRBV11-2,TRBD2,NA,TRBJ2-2,TGTGCCAGCAGCTTATCGGGGATTAGCGGGAGCACCGGGGAGCTGTTTTTT,CASSLSGISGSTGELFF
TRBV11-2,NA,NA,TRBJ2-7,TGTGCCAGCAGCTTAATACAGGGTCGGAGATACGAGCAGTACTTC,CASSLIQGRRYEQYF
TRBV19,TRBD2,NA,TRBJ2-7,TGTGCCAGTAGTATTAAACTAGCGGGGGCCGAGCAGTACTTC,CASSIKLAGAEQYF
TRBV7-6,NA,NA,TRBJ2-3,TGTGCCAGCAGCCCCGTTGGTTTAGGCACAGATACGCAGTATTTT,CASSPVGLGTDTQYF
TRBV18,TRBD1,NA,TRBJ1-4,TGTGCCAGCTCACCGGGGACAGGGAGGGAAAAACTGTTTTTT,CASSPGTGREKLFF
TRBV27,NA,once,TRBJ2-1,TGTGCCAGCAGCCTGAGTAGCGTGAGAGGTAATGAGCAGTTCTTC,CASSLSSVRGNEQFF
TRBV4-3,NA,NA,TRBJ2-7,TGCGCCAGCAGCCAAGCGGGGGACTCCTACGAGCAGTACTTC,CASSQAGDSYEQYF
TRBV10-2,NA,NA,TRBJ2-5,TGCGCCAGCAGTGATATGGGGGCTTTAACGGAGACCCAGTACTTC,CASSDMGALTETQYF
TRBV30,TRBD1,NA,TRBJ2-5,TGTGCCTGGCACAGGGGCGAGACCCAGTACTTC,CAWHRGETQYF
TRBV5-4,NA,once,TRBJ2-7,TGTGCCAGCAGCTCCCAGGGGTCCCACGAGCAGTACTTC,CASSSQGSHEQYF
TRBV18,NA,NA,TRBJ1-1,TGTGCCAGCTCACCCGGGACTCCGGGTGACACTGAAGCTTTCTTT,CASSPGTPGDTEAFF
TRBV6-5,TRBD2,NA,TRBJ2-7,TGTGCCAGCAGTATCGGACTAGGCTCCTACGAGCAGTACTTC,CASSIGLGSYEQYF
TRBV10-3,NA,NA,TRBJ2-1,TGTGCCGTCACCGGGGGTAGGAGCTCCTACAATGAGCAGTTCTTC,CAVTGGRSSYNEQFF
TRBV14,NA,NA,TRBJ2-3,TGTGCCAGCAGCCGTCAGGCGCGCACAGATACGCAGTATTTT,CASSRQARTDTQYF
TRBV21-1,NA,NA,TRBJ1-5,TGTGCCAGCAGCAAACGAGAGGACACCTTGGGTCAGCCCCAGCATTTT,CASSKREDTLGQPQHF
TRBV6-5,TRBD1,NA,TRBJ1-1,TGTGCCAGCAGCCGACAGGGGGCGTCTGAGGCTTTCTTT,CASSRQGASEAFF
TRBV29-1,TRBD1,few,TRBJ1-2,TGCAGCAAACGGGACAGGGGGAATGGCTACACCTTC,CSKRDRGNGYTF
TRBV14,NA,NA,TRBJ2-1,TGTGCCAGCAGCCCGGAGGGCCGGAAGCAGTTCTTC,CASSPEGRKQFF
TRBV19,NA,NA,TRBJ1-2,TGTGCCAGTAGTGAAGGACAGAGTAACTATGGCTACACCTTC,CASSEGQSNYGYTF
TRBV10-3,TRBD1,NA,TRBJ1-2,TGTGCCATCAGAGGACAGGCCCAGTTTAACTATGGCTACACCTTC,CAIRGQAQFNYGYTF
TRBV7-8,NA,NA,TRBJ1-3,TGTGCCAGCAGCCCGGAGATTCTCGACTACTCTGGAAACACCATATATTTT,CASSPEILDYSGNTIYF
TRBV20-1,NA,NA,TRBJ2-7,TGCAGTGCTAGTGGGCCCTCCTACGAGCAGTACTTC,CSASGPSYEQYF
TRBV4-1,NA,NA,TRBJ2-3,TGCGCCAGCAGCCAGGAGCGGGGCACAGATACGCAGTATTTT,CASSQERGTDTQYF
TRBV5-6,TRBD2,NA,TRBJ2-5,TGTGCCAGCAGCCCCGGACTAGCGGGAGGTATATTCGAGACCCAGTACTTC,CASSPGLAGGIFETQYF
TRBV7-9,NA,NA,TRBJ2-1,TGTGCCAGCAGCTTAGCACGGTCAAATGAGCAGTTCTTC,CASSLARSNEQFF
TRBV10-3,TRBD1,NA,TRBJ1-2,TGTGCCATCAGTGAGTCGACTCGTGACAGGGGGTCGGATGGCTACACCTTC,CAISESTRDRGSDGYTF
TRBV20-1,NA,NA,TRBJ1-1,TGCAGTGCTAGTCAGGGGTTTACTGAAGCTTTCTTT,CSASQGFTEAFF
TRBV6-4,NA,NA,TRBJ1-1,TGTGCCAGCAGATCGGGGAGGGTGGGCACTGAAGCTTTCTTT,CASRSGRVGTEAFF
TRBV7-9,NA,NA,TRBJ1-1,TGTGCCAGCAGCACCATTCCAGGGGTGAACACTGAAGCTTTCTTT,CASSTIPGVNTEAFF